Listed below are T cell receptor beta chains from one sample, sequenced in a study of blood T cell repertoires in COVID-19. Sequencing used immunoSEQ multiplex PCR; TCRdb keeps in-frame clones, though not all of them. The sample contains around 150,000 clones, roughly 90% of which appear only once. The sequenced sample was peripheral blood. Receptors were obtained from a man in his 60s with acute or convalescent COVID-19. CDR3s include the opening cysteine and the closing phenylalanine or tryptophan. A D gene is named only where the DNA matches it firmly. The size field is filled for only some rows; it gives once, few, many or a size class.

V gene	J gene	D gene	clone size	CDR3 DNA	CDR3 protein
TRBV29-1	TRBJ1-2	TRBD1	.	TGCAGCGTTGACGAAACAGGGGGCGACTATGGCTACACCTTC	CSVDETGGDYGYTF
TRBV21-1	TRBJ2-2	.	once	TGTGCCAGCACCCGAACGCAAGAGCTCGGAGGGAGGGAGCTGTTTTTT	CASTRTQELGGRELFF
TRBV11-2	TRBJ1-5	TRBD1	.	TGTGCCAGCAGCGGGACAGGGGATCAGCCCCAGCATTTT	CASSGTGDQPQHF
TRBV7-8	TRBJ2-1	TRBD2	.	TGTGCCAGCAGTCCCCTAGCGGGGGCCTACAATGAGCAGTTCTTC	CASSPLAGAYNEQFF
TRBV3-1/TRBV3-2	TRBJ2-1	TRBD2	.	TGTGCCAGCGGAGAGCGGGGGGCCAACAATGAGCAGTTCTTC	CASGERGANNEQFF
TRBV5-6	TRBJ2-5	TRBD2	.	TGTGCCAGCAGCTTGGCGGGGGGGCCTTGGGAGACCCAGTACTTC	CASSLAGGPWETQYF
TRBV3-1/TRBV3-2	TRBJ1-6	TRBD1	.	TGTGCCAGCAGCTCAGCTGGACAGGGGATGACACCCCTCCACTTT	CASSSAGQGMTPLHF
TRBV24-1	TRBJ2-1	.	.	TGTGCCACCAGTGATTTGCAGGAGCAGTTCTTC	CATSDLQEQFF
TRBV5-5	TRBJ1-6	TRBD1	.	TGTGCCAGCAGCTCCCAGGACAGGGAGAGCGCACCCCTCCACTTT	CASSSQDRESAPLHF
TRBV2	TRBJ1-1	.	.	TGTGCCAGCAGTATAACAACGAACACTGAAGCTTTCTTT	CASSITTNTEAFF
TRBV6-5	TRBJ1-2	TRBD1	.	TGTGCCAGCAGTCTACAGGGGGTTCGTGGCTACACCTTC	CASSLQGVRGYTF
TRBV5-5	TRBJ2-3	TRBD2	.	TGTGCCAGCAGCTTGGAGCGGGGGAGCACAGATACGCAGTATTTT	CASSLERGSTDTQYF
TRBV25-1	TRBJ1-2	TRBD1	once	TGTGCCAGCAGTGGGCCAGACAGGGTTCGAGGCTACACCTTC	CASSGPDRVRGYTF